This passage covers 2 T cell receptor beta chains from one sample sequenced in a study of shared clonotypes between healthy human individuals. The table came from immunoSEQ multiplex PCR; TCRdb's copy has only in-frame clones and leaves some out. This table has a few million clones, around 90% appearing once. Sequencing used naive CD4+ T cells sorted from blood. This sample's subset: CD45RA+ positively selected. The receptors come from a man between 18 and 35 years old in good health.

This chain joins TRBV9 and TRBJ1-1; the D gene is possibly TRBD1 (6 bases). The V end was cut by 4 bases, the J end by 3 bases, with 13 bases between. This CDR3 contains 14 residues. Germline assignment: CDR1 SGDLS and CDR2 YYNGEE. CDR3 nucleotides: TGTGCCAGCAGCTCAAGGGGGAGGGACACTGAAGCTTTCTTT. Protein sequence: CASSSRGRDTEAFF.

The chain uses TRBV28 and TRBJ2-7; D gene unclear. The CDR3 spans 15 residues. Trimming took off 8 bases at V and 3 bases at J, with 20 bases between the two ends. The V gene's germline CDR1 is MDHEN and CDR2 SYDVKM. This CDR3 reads CASGDFFTTYYEQYF. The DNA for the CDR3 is TGTGCCAGCGGCGACTTTTTTACCACCTACTACGAGCAGTACTTC.